The present entry profiles one T cell receptor beta chain with its context. Trimming pared 0 bases from V and 2 bases from J, leaving 12 bases between. This CDR3 region has 15 residues. Germline CDR1 and CDR2: SGDLS and YYNGEE. TCRdb's table, derived via immunoSEQ multiplex PCR, lists solely in-frame clones and lacks some. The data contain about 2.4 million clones, roughly 93% of them singletons. This specimen belongs to a study of shared clonotypes between healthy human individuals. Sequencing used naive CD4+ T cells from PBMCs. The subset was: CD45RA+ positively selected. The chain couples TRBV9 to TRBJ2-7; either TRBD1 or TRBD2 may supply D (5 bases each). The receptor comes from a man aged 18 to 35 in good health. Some clones in this sample may be carry-over from other donors' samples. The CDR3 DNA reads as TGTGCCAGCAGCGTAGCGCCGGGACCACCCTACGAGCAGTACTTC. It is translated as CASSVAPGPPYEQYF.